This T cell receptor (delta chain) was sequenced in a study of γδ T cells in repeated Plasmodium falciparum infection. Germline V lookup: CDR1 TVYSNPD, CDR2 GDNSRS (reference sequence). The CDR3 is 14 amino acids. Trimming removed 4 bases at V and 0 bases at J, with 15 bases between. This clone appeared many times. Other DNA sequences in this specimen translate into the identical CDR3. Gammadelta T cells were flow-sorted from PBMC into Vgamma9/Vdelta2+ and Vdelta2-negative populations for bulk analysis. TCRdb re-called clones from the multiplex PCR reads via CATT. The data show tens of thousands of delta-chain clones, over 1.1% seen once.

The rearrangement joins TRDV3 to TRDJ1; perhaps D is TRDD1 or TRDD3 (5 bases each). Sequencing input: gamma-delta T cells from blood. This receptor was taken from a pool of human donors (malaria-infected and uninfected, not separated). CDR3 loop: CAWKSGGYTDKLIF. The CDR3, as DNA: TGTGCCTGGAAATCCGGGGGGTACACCGATAAACTCATCTTT.